This TCR beta chain was captured in a study of T cells after posttransplantation cyclophosphamide. The CDR3 loop spans 13 amino acids. The germline V and J ends were trimmed by 5 bases and 9 bases, with 14 bases remaining between them. CDR1 and CDR2 (germline): SEHNR, FQNEAQ (reference sequence). The table came from immunoSEQ multiplex PCR; TCRdb's copy has only in-frame clones and leaves some out. The table has roughly 49,000 clones, about 86% seen once. The sequence came from a man aged 25-45 years with a blood cancer, CMV-positive, and with a related stem cell donor. V gene TRBV7-9 combines with J gene TRBJ2-1; D possibly corresponds to TRBD1 (7 bases). The sample comprised PBMCs. CDR3 in DNA: TGTGCCAGCAGCGTACAGGGGAGGACTGAGCAGTTCTTC. Amino acid sequence: CASSVQGRTEQFF.